This TCR beta chain emerged from a study of T cell repertoires in cytomegalovirus infection. About the research overall: Signatures in public TCR beta sequences pointed to both CMV infection and matching HLA type. General study findings and limits: Carriers of CMV plus the relevant HLA were identified by cumulative public TCR beta family frequency. What dominated the ex vivo response were HLA-C-restricted CMV-specific TCR beta clonotypes.

In this sample, this clonotype turned up many times. Its target is not known. Germline values: CDR1 SGHTA, CDR2 FQGNSA. J gave up 0 bases and V 5 bases, and 9 bases lay outside the gene matches. CDR3 size: 16 residues. A single record per CDR3 protein comes from TCRdb applying MiXCR to the reads. The sample shows under 150,000 distinct CDR3 sequences, 20% to 30% of them seen only once. Sequenced: PBMCs, sequenced either directly or after in vitro stimulation (not recorded which). This clonotype originated in a human donor in good health (CMV status not recorded). Some clones in this sample may be carry-over from other donors' samples. V gene TRBV7-2 combines with J gene TRBJ2-7, with TRBD1 identical over 8 bases. The DNA of the CDR3 is TGTGCCAGCAGCCCAGCTCCCGGGACAGGCTCCTACGAGCAGTACGTC. Residues: CASSPAPGTGSYEQYV.